The source of this T cell receptor (beta chain) is a study of technical replicates of blood from a handful of donors. Clones were sequenced by immunoSEQ multiplex PCR, and TCRdb holds only the in-frame ones, with some missing. The sample includes about 88,000 clones, over 90% of them seen just once. This receptor was obtained from a human donor in good health. The sample consisted of T cells isolated from PBMCs.

CDR3 amino acids: CATSRVQHTDTQYF. In nucleotides, the CDR3 is TGTGCCACCAGCAGAGTCCAACACACAGATACGCAGTATTTT. The chain has TRBV15 and TRBJ2-3; D unresolved. The CDR3 sequence is 14 residues long. The germline CDR1 and CDR2 sequences are LNHNV and YYDKDF (reference sequence). The V end lost 1 base, the J end lost 2 bases, and 7 bases lay between the germline ends.